These T cell receptor beta chains were read from a single sample in a study of T cell repertoires in cytomegalovirus infection. TCRdb re-called the reads through MiXCR, storing one row per CDR3 protein. The profile shows almost 300,000 distinct CDR3 sequences, roughly a tenth of them singletons. The sample taken for sequencing was PBMCs. Receptors were obtained from a human donor in good health (CMV status not recorded). Some clones in this sample may be carry-over from other donors' samples. The CDR3 runs from the conserved cysteine through the conserved F or W. D genes are given only for firm matches. The size entry is marked missing in some rows and otherwise reads once, few, many or a size class.

.	13	.	TRBV20-1	TRBJ1-2	CSANPPGPYGYTF	TGCAGTGCTAATCCGCCAGGGCCCTATGGCTACACCTTC
many	13	.	TRBV7-2	TRBJ2-5	CASSLGTKETQYF	TGTGCCAGCAGCTTAGGGACCAAAGAGACCCAGTACTTC
few	14	.	TRBV29-1	TRBJ1-2	CSVELQGISGGYTF	TGCAGCGTTGAACTACAGGGCATATCGGGTGGCTACACCTTC
many	17	TRBD2	TRBV7-2	TRBJ2-2	CASSFQRGGRYTGELFF	TGTGCCAGCAGCTTTCAGCGGGGGGGCCGTTACACCGGGGAGCTGTTTTTT
.	14	TRBD1	TRBV9	TRBJ1-2	CASSVITGDYGYTF	TGTGCCAGCAGCGTAATCACAGGGGACTATGGCTACACCTTC
.	10	.	TRBV20-1	TRBJ2-1	CSAPRLDKFF	TGCAGTGCTCCTAGACTAGATAAGTTCTTC
many	13	.	TRBV7-9	TRBJ1-5	CASSVWENQPQHF	TGTGCCAGCAGCGTCTGGGAGAATCAGCCCCAGCATTTT
many	15	TRBD1	TRBV9	TRBJ2-1	CASSVGRGSYNEQFF	TGTGCCAGCAGCGTAGGCAGGGGGTCCTACAATGAGCAGTTCTTC
few	15	TRBD1	TRBV6-5	TRBJ2-5	CASSYPGTGQETQYF	TGTGCCAGCAGTTACCCTGGGACAGGGCAAGAGACCCAGTACTTC
.	12	.	TRBV5-5	TRBJ1-2	CASSAYVGGYTF	TGTGCCAGCAGTGCCTACGTAGGTGGCTACACCTTC
many	19	TRBD2	TRBV7-2	TRBJ2-1	CASSLQAGLAGARYNEQFF	TGTGCCAGCAGCTTACAAGCGGGACTAGCGGGGGCGCGCTACAATGAGCAGTTCTTC
.	16	.	TRBV5-6	TRBJ2-1	CASSWAGTQIYNEQFF	TGTGCCAGCAGCTGGGCCGGGACGCAGATTTACAATGAGCAGTTCTTC
.	16	.	TRBV7-2	TRBJ2-3	CASSLGTSRRTDTQYF	TGTGCCAGCAGCTTAGGTACTAGCCGGCGCACAGATACGCAGTATTTT
few	14	.	TRBV3-1	TRBJ1-1	CASSFRGGNTEAFF	TGTGCCAGCAGTTTCAGGGGAGGCAACACTGAAGCTTTCTTT
.	13	.	TRBV29-1	TRBJ1-2	CSVEGVGFYGYTF	TGCAGCGTTGAGGGGGTAGGCTTCTATGGCTACACCTTC
many	15	.	TRBV19	TRBJ1-6	CASNTGGDHNSPLHF	TGTGCCAGTAACACTGGAGGGGATCACAATTCACCCCTCCACTTT
many	14	.	TRBV5-5	TRBJ1-1	CASSLDPFKAEAFF	TGTGCCAGCAGCTTGGATCCGTTTAAGGCTGAAGCTTTCTTT
many	13	.	TRBV2	TRBJ2-3	CASSGGFTDTQYF	TGTGCCAGCAGTGGTGGGTTCACAGATACGCAGTATTTT
.	12	.	TRBV10-3	TRBJ1-2	CAISVPAAGYTF	TGTGCCATCAGTGTACCCGCTGCCGGCTACACCTTC
many	14	TRBD1	TRBV11-3	TRBJ2-2	CASSTDRVPGELFF	TGTGCCAGCAGCACGGACAGGGTGCCCGGGGAGCTGTTTTTT
many	13	.	TRBV7-9	TRBJ1-1	CASSFQTNTEAFF	TGTGCCAGCAGCTTTCAGACGAACACTGAAGCTTTCTTT
many	17	TRBD1	TRBV7-2	TRBJ1-4	CASGKDRAFVTNEKLFF	TGTGCCAGCGGGAAGGACAGGGCCTTTGTAACTAATGAAAAACTGTTTTTT
.	14	TRBD2	TRBV7-9	TRBJ2-5	CASSLNSGKETQYF	TGTGCCAGCAGCTTAAACAGCGGGAAAGAGACCCAGTACTTC
.	15	.	TRBV6-5	TRBJ1-1	CASITGTRPNTEAFF	TGTGCCAGCATAACCGGGACACGGCCGAACACTGAAGCTTTCTTT